The rows below give T cell receptor beta chains drawn from one sample of a study of T cells after yellow fever vaccination. MiXCR was run by TCRdb on the 5' RACE reads, yielding one entry per CDR3 protein. This sample yields 250,000 to 400,000 distinct CDR3 sequences, of which around 4.5% are seen a single time; roughly a fifth belongs to the top ten. The specimen comprised PBMCs, sampled 15 days after the yellow fever booster vaccination. Receptors were obtained from a young man who received the YFV17D yellow fever vaccine. The CDR3 runs from the conserved cysteine through the conserved F or W. A D gene is named only where the DNA matches it firmly. Some rows have no size entry. The others give once, few or many, or a class for an expanded clone.

v_call: TRBV7-9; j_call: TRBJ1-3; cdr3_length: 14; clone_size: few; d_call: .; cdr3_aa: CASSFQGSGNTIYF; cdr3_nt: TGTGCCAGCAGCTTTCAGGGATCAGGAAACACCATATATTTT
v_call: TRBV5-6; j_call: TRBJ2-3; cdr3_length: 15; clone_size: many; d_call: TRBD2; cdr3_aa: CASSKGLAGWDTQYF; cdr3_nt: TGTGCCAGCAGCAAGGGACTAGCGGGGTGGGATACGCAGTATTTT
v_call: TRBV20-1; j_call: TRBJ1-5; cdr3_length: 16; clone_size: .; d_call: .; cdr3_aa: CSARDRAINWDQPKHF; cdr3_nt: TGCAGTGCTAGAGATAGGGCCATTAATTGGGATCAGCCCAAGCATTTT
v_call: TRBV27; j_call: TRBJ2-3; cdr3_length: 17; clone_size: many; d_call: TRBD2; cdr3_aa: CASSPRTSGTYTDTQYF; cdr3_nt: TGTGCCAGCAGTCCAAGGACTAGCGGGACCTACACAGATACGCAGTATTTT
v_call: TRBV6-1; j_call: TRBJ1-2; cdr3_length: 14; clone_size: few; d_call: TRBD1; cdr3_aa: CASSPRGIEGGYTF; cdr3_nt: TGTGCCAGCAGCCCCAGGGGGATTGAGGGGGGCTACACCTTC
v_call: TRBV7-8; j_call: TRBJ2-5; cdr3_length: 14; clone_size: few; d_call: .; cdr3_aa: CASSLKGVRETQYF; cdr3_nt: TGTGCCAGCAGCTTAAAAGGTGTTCGGGAGACCCAGTACTTC
v_call: TRBV7-2; j_call: TRBJ2-2; cdr3_length: 15; clone_size: few; d_call: .; cdr3_aa: CASRSGRDITGELFF; cdr3_nt: TGTGCCAGCAGATCAGGCAGGGATATCACCGGGGAGCTGTTTTTT
v_call: TRBV6-5; j_call: TRBJ1-5; cdr3_length: 16; clone_size: few; d_call: .; cdr3_aa: CASSSTGSAGNQPQHF; cdr3_nt: TGTGCCAGCAGTTCAACAGGGTCGGCTGGCAATCAGCCCCAGCATTTT
v_call: TRBV7-2; j_call: TRBJ2-3; cdr3_length: 15; clone_size: many; d_call: .; cdr3_aa: CASSRSYLSTDTQYF; cdr3_nt: TGTGCCAGCAGCCGAAGTTACTTAAGCACAGATACGCAGTATTTT
v_call: TRBV7-9; j_call: TRBJ1-6; cdr3_length: 15; clone_size: many; d_call: .; cdr3_aa: CASSSHRDVTSPLHF; cdr3_nt: TGTGCCAGCAGCTCCCACAGGGACGTGACTTCACCCCTCCACTTT
v_call: TRBV6-2/TRBV6-3; j_call: TRBJ2-2; cdr3_length: 16; clone_size: many; d_call: TRBD1; cdr3_aa: CASSYRTGVNTGELFF; cdr3_nt: TGTGCCAGCAGTTACAGGACAGGGGTTAACACCGGGGAGCTGTTTTTT
v_call: TRBV19; j_call: TRBJ1-1; cdr3_length: 14; clone_size: .; d_call: .; cdr3_aa: CASSIAGRVTEAFF; cdr3_nt: TGTGCCAGTAGTATCGCAGGGCGAGTGACTGAAGCTTTCTTT
v_call: TRBV4-1; j_call: TRBJ2-4; cdr3_length: 15; clone_size: few; d_call: .; cdr3_aa: CASSPRAVAKNIQYF; cdr3_nt: TGCGCCAGCAGCCCCAGGGCGGTAGCCAAAAACATTCAGTACTTC
v_call: TRBV5-8; j_call: TRBJ1-1; cdr3_length: 14; clone_size: many; d_call: TRBD1; cdr3_aa: CASSWDRGNTEAFF; cdr3_nt: TGTGCCAGCAGCTGGGACAGGGGTAACACTGAAGCTTTCTTT
v_call: TRBV6-5; j_call: TRBJ1-2; cdr3_length: 13; clone_size: few; d_call: TRBD1; cdr3_aa: CASMNRGTYGYTF; cdr3_nt: TGTGCCAGCATGAACAGGGGGACCTATGGCTACACCTTC
v_call: TRBV4-3; j_call: TRBJ2-2; cdr3_length: 16; clone_size: .; d_call: .; cdr3_aa: CASSQELAMNTGELFF; cdr3_nt: TGCGCCAGCAGCCAAGAGCTAGCGATGAACACCGGGGAGCTGTTTTTT
v_call: TRBV7-2; j_call: TRBJ2-5; cdr3_length: 13; clone_size: many; d_call: .; cdr3_aa: CASRPLAIETQYF; cdr3_nt: TGTGCCAGCAGACCCCTAGCGATAGAGACCCAGTACTTC
v_call: TRBV6-5; j_call: TRBJ2-3; cdr3_length: 15; clone_size: .; d_call: .; cdr3_aa: CASSYQGHLADTQYF; cdr3_nt: TGTGCCAGCAGTTATCAAGGACACCTCGCAGATACGCAGTATTTT
v_call: TRBV4-3; j_call: TRBJ2-5; cdr3_length: 14; clone_size: many; d_call: TRBD1; cdr3_aa: CASSPRQGVKTQYF; cdr3_nt: TGCGCCAGCAGCCCCCGACAGGGAGTAAAGACCCAGTACTTC
v_call: TRBV12-3/TRBV12-4; j_call: TRBJ2-3; cdr3_length: 14; clone_size: many; d_call: TRBD1; cdr3_aa: CASSRKGGLDTQYF; cdr3_nt: TGTGCCAGCAGCCGCAAAGGGGGCTTAGATACGCAGTATTTT
v_call: TRBV18; j_call: TRBJ2-1; cdr3_length: 15; clone_size: .; d_call: .; cdr3_aa: CASSPPGGYYNEQFF; cdr3_nt: TGTGCCAGCTCACCACCCGGGGGTTACTACAATGAGCAGTTCTTC
v_call: TRBV4-1; j_call: TRBJ1-6; cdr3_length: 18; clone_size: .; d_call: TRBD1; cdr3_aa: CASSQGQGALTYNSPLHF; cdr3_nt: TGCGCCAGCAGCCAAGGCCAGGGGGCGCTGACCTATAATTCACCCCTCCACTTT
v_call: TRBV7-2; j_call: TRBJ1-2; cdr3_length: 14; clone_size: many; d_call: .; cdr3_aa: CASSAGQGIYGYTF; cdr3_nt: TGTGCCAGCAGCGCAGGCCAGGGGATCTATGGCTACACCTTC
v_call: TRBV3-1; j_call: TRBJ1-2; cdr3_length: 14; clone_size: few; d_call: .; cdr3_aa: CASSQSEGGSGYTF; cdr3_nt: TGTGCCAGCAGCCAATCGGAAGGGGGAAGTGGCTACACCTTC
v_call: TRBV11-3; j_call: TRBJ2-5; cdr3_length: 13; clone_size: .; d_call: .; cdr3_aa: CASSLDRTETQYF; cdr3_nt: TGTGCCAGCAGCTTAGACAGGACAGAGACCCAGTACTTC
v_call: TRBV11-2; j_call: TRBJ1-1; cdr3_length: 15; clone_size: .; d_call: .; cdr3_aa: CASSLVARGDTEAFF; cdr3_nt: TGTGCCAGCAGCTTAGTAGCCAGGGGCGACACTGAAGCTTTCTTT
v_call: TRBV7-9; j_call: TRBJ1-3; cdr3_length: 13; clone_size: few; d_call: .; cdr3_aa: CASSSRRGNTIYF; cdr3_nt: TGTGCCAGCAGTTCCCGACGAGGAAACACCATATATTTT
v_call: TRBV12-3/TRBV12-4; j_call: TRBJ2-7; cdr3_length: 12; clone_size: many; d_call: .; cdr3_aa: CASSLVPYEQYF; cdr3_nt: TGTGCCAGCAGCCTGGTACCCTACGAGCAGTACTTC
v_call: TRBV6-2/TRBV6-3; j_call: TRBJ2-7; cdr3_length: 11; clone_size: .; d_call: .; cdr3_aa: CASSRVREQYF; cdr3_nt: TGTGCCAGCAGTCGGGTCAGGGAGCAGTACTTC
v_call: TRBV5-5; j_call: TRBJ1-1; cdr3_length: 13; clone_size: many; d_call: .; cdr3_aa: CASSLAPDTEAFF; cdr3_nt: TGTGCCAGCAGCTTGGCCCCCGACACTGAAGCTTTCTTT
v_call: TRBV24-1; j_call: TRBJ1-5; cdr3_length: 17; clone_size: .; d_call: .; cdr3_aa: CATSDSGHAHSNQPQHF; cdr3_nt: TGTGCCACCAGTGATTCTGGACACGCACATAGCAATCAGCCCCAGCATTTT
v_call: TRBV7-6; j_call: TRBJ2-1; cdr3_length: 15; clone_size: .; d_call: TRBD2; cdr3_aa: CASSPTSGGSNEQFF; cdr3_nt: TGTGCCAGCAGCCCAACTAGCGGGGGCTCAAATGAGCAGTTCTTC
v_call: TRBV12-3/TRBV12-4; j_call: TRBJ1-3; cdr3_length: 15; clone_size: many; d_call: TRBD1; cdr3_aa: CASSRTGGAGNTIYF; cdr3_nt: TGTGCCAGCAGTCGCACAGGGGGAGCTGGAAACACCATATATTTT
v_call: TRBV7-2; j_call: TRBJ1-1; cdr3_length: 11; clone_size: .; d_call: .; cdr3_aa: CASSFLTEAFF; cdr3_nt: TGTGCCAGCAGCTTTTTAACTGAAGCTTTCTTT
v_call: TRBV7-9; j_call: TRBJ2-1; cdr3_length: 15; clone_size: many; d_call: .; cdr3_aa: CASSPDRSSYNEQFF; cdr3_nt: TGTGCCAGCAGCCCTGACCGGAGCTCCTACAATGAGCAGTTCTTC
v_call: TRBV7-7; j_call: TRBJ2-7; cdr3_length: 14; clone_size: many; d_call: TRBD1; cdr3_aa: CASSPSGGGYEQYF; cdr3_nt: TGTGCCAGCAGCCCCTCAGGGGGTGGTTACGAGCAGTACTTC
v_call: TRBV7-9; j_call: TRBJ1-2; cdr3_length: 14; clone_size: .; d_call: .; cdr3_aa: CASSPGRTNYGYTF; cdr3_nt: TGTGCCAGCAGCCCGGGACGGACTAACTATGGCTACACCTTC
v_call: TRBV6-6; j_call: TRBJ1-1; cdr3_length: 16; clone_size: many; d_call: .; cdr3_aa: CASSAVYLRDRTEAFF; cdr3_nt: TGTGCCAGCAGTGCAGTCTATTTACGGGATCGCACTGAAGCTTTCTTT
v_call: TRBV11-2; j_call: TRBJ2-3; cdr3_length: 14; clone_size: many; d_call: .; cdr3_aa: CASSLIPSTDTQYF; cdr3_nt: TGTGCCAGCAGCTTAATTCCTAGCACAGATACGCAGTATTTT
v_call: TRBV12-3/TRBV12-4; j_call: TRBJ2-1; cdr3_length: 14; clone_size: .; d_call: TRBD2; cdr3_aa: CASRPAGGYNEQFF; cdr3_nt: TGTGCCAGCAGACCAGCGGGGGGGTACAATGAGCAGTTCTTC
v_call: TRBV5-1; j_call: TRBJ2-3; cdr3_length: 15; clone_size: many; d_call: .; cdr3_aa: CASSWGKGATDTQYF; cdr3_nt: TGCGCCAGCAGCTGGGGTAAAGGAGCCACAGATACGCAGTATTTT
v_call: TRBV9; j_call: TRBJ1-4; cdr3_length: 15; clone_size: few; d_call: .; cdr3_aa: CASSVDEGFGEKLFF; cdr3_nt: TGTGCCAGCAGCGTAGATGAAGGTTTCGGGGAAAAACTGTTTTTT
v_call: TRBV5-1; j_call: TRBJ2-1; cdr3_length: 16; clone_size: .; d_call: TRBD2; cdr3_aa: CASSLGGGLGSDEQFF; cdr3_nt: TGCGCCAGCAGCTTGGGAGGCGGACTAGGATCGGATGAGCAGTTCTTC
v_call: TRBV4-1; j_call: TRBJ2-2; cdr3_length: 14; clone_size: many; d_call: .; cdr3_aa: CASSPGVWAGELFF; cdr3_nt: TGCGCCAGCAGCCCTGGGGTTTGGGCCGGGGAGCTGTTTTTT
v_call: TRBV20-1; j_call: TRBJ2-7; cdr3_length: 14; clone_size: many; d_call: .; cdr3_aa: CSARDRSGGHEQYF; cdr3_nt: TGCAGTGCTAGAGATCGGTCGGGCGGCCACGAGCAGTACTTC
v_call: TRBV20-1; j_call: TRBJ2-3; cdr3_length: 16; clone_size: few; d_call: TRBD1; cdr3_aa: CSSQKTNTGGADTQYF; cdr3_nt: TGCAGTAGCCAAAAAACCAATACAGGGGGCGCAGATACGCAGTATTTT
v_call: TRBV6-2/TRBV6-3; j_call: TRBJ2-1; cdr3_length: 15; clone_size: few; d_call: TRBD2; cdr3_aa: CASSTGTSGGSEQFF; cdr3_nt: TGTGCCAGCAGCACCGGGACTAGCGGGGGGAGTGAGCAGTTCTTC
v_call: TRBV5-3; j_call: TRBJ2-5; cdr3_length: 15; clone_size: few; d_call: .; cdr3_aa: CARSPPGRGLGTQYF; cdr3_nt: TGTGCCAGAAGCCCACCGGGGCGGGGGCTCGGGACCCAGTACTTC
v_call: TRBV5-1; j_call: TRBJ2-3; cdr3_length: 16; clone_size: .; d_call: TRBD1; cdr3_aa: CASSSGQGAYTDTQYF; cdr3_nt: TGCGCCAGCAGTTCTGGACAGGGGGCGTACACAGATACGCAGTATTTT
v_call: TRBV27; j_call: TRBJ2-3; cdr3_length: 15; clone_size: many; d_call: TRBD1; cdr3_aa: CASSPWTGEPDTQYF; cdr3_nt: TGTGCCAGCAGTCCATGGACAGGGGAACCAGATACGCAGTATTTT
v_call: TRBV7-8; j_call: TRBJ1-1; cdr3_length: 12; clone_size: few; d_call: .; cdr3_aa: CASRGAGTEAFF; cdr3_nt: TGTGCCAGCAGGGGGGCTGGGACTGAAGCTTTCTTT
v_call: TRBV6-6; j_call: TRBJ1-5; cdr3_length: 15; clone_size: few; d_call: TRBD1; cdr3_aa: CASCVAGGPDQPQHF; cdr3_nt: TGTGCCAGCTGTGTCGCAGGGGGTCCCGATCAGCCCCAGCATTTT
v_call: TRBV20-1; j_call: TRBJ1-5; cdr3_length: 15; clone_size: .; d_call: .; cdr3_aa: CSAPPAGSGNQPQHF; cdr3_nt: TGCAGTGCCCCCCCGGCAGGGTCTGGCAATCAGCCCCAGCATTTT
v_call: TRBV15; j_call: TRBJ1-3; cdr3_length: 15; clone_size: .; d_call: .; cdr3_aa: CATSKRVPSGNTIYF; cdr3_nt: TGTGCCACCAGCAAAAGGGTCCCCTCTGGAAACACCATATATTTT
v_call: TRBV24-1; j_call: TRBJ2-2; cdr3_length: 14; clone_size: .; d_call: .; cdr3_aa: CATESRANTGELFF; cdr3_nt: TGTGCCACCGAAAGCAGGGCGAACACCGGGGAGCTGTTTTTT
v_call: TRBV7-2; j_call: TRBJ1-2; cdr3_length: 14; clone_size: many; d_call: .; cdr3_aa: CASSPWTNNYGYTF; cdr3_nt: TGTGCCAGCAGTCCCTGGACCAATAACTATGGCTACACCTTC
v_call: TRBV11-2; j_call: TRBJ1-1; cdr3_length: 14; clone_size: many; d_call: .; cdr3_aa: CASSLDRQRPEAFF; cdr3_nt: TGTGCCAGCAGCTTAGATCGTCAGCGCCCTGAAGCTTTCTTT
v_call: TRBV7-2; j_call: TRBJ2-2; cdr3_length: 14; clone_size: .; d_call: .; cdr3_aa: CASSLGRQTGELFF; cdr3_nt: TGTGCCAGCAGCTTAGGGCGACAGACCGGGGAGCTGTTTTTT